The entry below describes one T cell receptor (beta chain). Its antigen remains undetermined. No clone much larger than this one lies a single base away; base qualities are absent. The treatment or condition label of this sample denotes: preoperative locoregional IRX-2 cytokine immunotherapy. The samples were obtained from a phase Ib study that tested preoperative, locoregional IRX-2 cytokine immunotherapy designed to prime immune responses. Before surgery, IRX-2 was given to the donors, who were patients with early-stage breast cancer. The sample comes from a study of preoperative IRX-2 immunotherapy in early breast cancer (dated by TCRdb to the late 2010s). The library was generated by the immunoSEQ multiplex PCR assay. Entries here come from immuneACCESS through TCRdb and include only in-frame sequences with V and J called. Some clones fail to appear in such tables; in the studies checked, an unresolved V gene covers under half of the shortfall, and the cause of the remainder is unknown. Within this sample are roughly 99,000 clones, with 80% to 90% of them counted one time only. Around 2% of the sample is taken by the ten largest.

The germline V gene provides CDR1 SGHRS and CDR2 YFSETQ. From the cysteine up to the phenylalanine, the CDR3 has a length of 14 residues. Of all the DNA, just the CDR3 is kept, 42 bases in frame from base 1. Germline trimming amounts to 7 bases on V and 6 bases on J, with 10 as the count of junction bases outside the gene matches. The sequence links TRBV5-1 to TRBJ2-7; a stretch of 10 junction bases matches TRBD1. This material consisted of tumor tissue, taken after IRX-2 immunotherapy. This clonotype originated in a human donor with breast cancer. The DNA sequence follows: TGCGCCAGCCGAACCGGACAGGGGGAATTCGAGCAGTACTTC. Its translation is CASRTGQGEFEQYF.